The 2 T cell receptor beta chains reported below all come from one sample, sequenced in a study of shared clonotypes between healthy human individuals. The table came from immunoSEQ multiplex PCR; TCRdb's copy has only in-frame clones and leaves some out. The sample yields approximately 620,000 clones, less than 98% seen once. Sequenced input: naive CD4+ T cells sorted from blood. Subset given: CD45RA+ positively selected. All receptors derive from a woman aged 30 to 39 in good health.

This chain connects TRBV7-2 to TRBJ2-5; D gene unclear. The CDR3 contains 14 residues. The V end lost 5 bases, the J end lost 0 bases, and 10 bases lay between the germline ends. Germline CDR1 is SGHTA and CDR2 is FQGNSA. The CDR3 sequence: CASSPRYNQETQYF. The CDR3 bases are TGTGCCAGCAGCCCCCGGTATAACCAAGAGACCCAGTACTTC.

For this clone: At the DNA level, this CDR3 is encoded by other sequences in the same sample as well. This rearrangement joins TRBV28 to TRBJ1-2; D is unresolved. The V gene's germline CDR1 is MDHEN and CDR2 SYDVKM. The CDR3 totals 12 residues. V was shortened by 2 bases and J by 3 bases, with 4 bases between the two germline ends. The CDR3 DNA sequence: TGTGCCAGCAGTTTAGGTCACTATGGCTACACCTTC. It specifies CASSLGHYGYTF.